The TCR beta chain described here comes from a study of early T cells in non-severe SARS-CoV-2 infection. General observations from the study: Matching with VDJdb favored anti-spike CD8 responses (missing private and CD4 specificities).

Via MiXCR, TCRdb re-called the 5' RACE reads, giving one row per CDR3 protein. The data show 15,000 to 25,000 distinct CDR3 sequences, approximately 4% seen once. This clonotype was counted many times. Its antigen is not identified. Deletions cut 5 bases from V and 7 bases from J, with 14 bases between. CDR3 length: 12 amino acids. Looked up from germline, CDR1 is DFQATT and CDR2 is SNEGSKA (reference sequence). The chain joins TRBV20-1 to TRBJ1-2; D unresolved. Sequencing was done on a sample of whole blood. The clonotype comes from an adult who was a healthcare worker with PCR-confirmed SARS-CoV-2 infection or an uninfected control (not recorded which). The CDR3: CSAEPLIRGYTF. The CDR3 DNA reads as TGCAGTGCTGAACCCTTGATTCGTGGCTACACCTTC.